This TCR beta chain emerged from a study of regulatory T cells in long-lasting Graves disease. Findings and limits, study-wide: With persistent disease, TRBV28, TRBJ1-2 and TRBJ2-5 were the favored segments.

On this clonotype: Its antigen is as yet unknown.

V lost 1 base and J lost 4; bases outside the gene matches: 3. The CDR3 loop spans 14 amino acids. The germline gives CDR1 MNHEY, CDR2 SMNVEV (reference sequence). Time point given: newly diagnosed GD, antithyroid drugs for less than 3 months. Researchers made the TCR library from RNA that was extracted from PBMCs. The peripheral blood volume drawn was around 10 milliliters, and it was collected into EDTA tubes. Library construction for TCR beta used iRepertoire HTBI primers and Arm-PCR of CDR3 regions. TCRdb re-analysed the multiplex PCR reads in MiXCR, keeping a single row per CDR3 protein. The profile covers hundreds of thousands of distinct CDR3 sequences, with approximately 15% appearing a single time and about 17% taken by the ten largest. A further study also used this sample, focusing on T cells in Graves' hyperthyroidism and ophthalmopathy. This second report adds: Patients having uncontrolled infection, another autoimmune disease, pregnancy or lactation were not included.

This sequence was found in a woman in her twenties or thirties with Graves disease. J is TRBJ2-7 and V is TRBV27; 8 bases are shared with TRBD1. Source: peripheral blood mononuclear cells (PBMCs), taken at new diagnosis, from a patient treated with antithyroid drugs. DNA of the CDR3: TGTGCCAGCAGTTTATGGCAGGGGGCGTACGAGCAGTACTTC. Protein product: CASSLWQGAYEQYF.